The 8 T cell receptor beta chains in this list originate from one sample, sequenced in a study of early T cells in non-severe SARS-CoV-2 infection. TCRdb re-derived calls from the 5' RACE reads in MiXCR, one entry per CDR3 protein. The sample records 60,000 or so distinct CDR3 sequences, around 14% being singletons. The material was whole blood, obtained at baseline. The receptors originated from an adult who was a healthcare worker with PCR-confirmed SARS-CoV-2 infection or an uninfected control (not recorded which).

This clonotype was observed a few times. CDR3 amino acids: CASRQGVISNQPQHF. The CDR3 DNA reads TGTGCCAGCAGACAGGGGGTGATCAGCAATCAGCCCCAGCATTTT. V and J are TRBV12-3 or TRBV12-4 and TRBJ1-5; 8 positions agree with TRBD1. CDR3 length: 15 residues. The junction had 5 bases not matched to a gene; V was cut back by 6 bases and J by 1 base.

This chain connects TRBV20-1 to TRBJ2-3; the D call may be TRBD1 or TRBD2 (5 bases each). This CDR3 comprises 14 residues. Germline V lookup: CDR1 DFQATT, CDR2 SNEGSKA (reference sequence). The V and J ends lost 1 base and 1 base respectively, with 9 bases between them. The DNA for the CDR3 is TGCAGTGCTAGAGTTGTGGGGGGCACAGATACGCAGTATTTT. Translating it yields CSARVVGGTDTQYF.

The CDR3 sequence is CASSFWGTNQPQHF. The CDR3, as DNA: TGTGCCAGCAGTTTTTGGGGGACCAATCAGCCCCAGCATTTT. The chain carries TRBV28 and TRBJ1-5, with a possible D match to TRBD1 (5 bases). CDR1 and CDR2 from the germline V gene are MDHEN and SYDVKM. V lost 3 bases to trimming and J lost 3 bases, with 9 bases between them. This CDR3 is 14 amino acids long.

This clonotype was observed a handful of times. The chain joins TRBV28 to TRBJ2-5; 7 nucleotides match TRBD1. Germline CDR1 MDHEN, CDR2 SYDVKM. The CDR3 covers 14 residues. J lost 1 base, V lost 3 bases, and 2 bases had no gene match. In DNA, the CDR3 is TGTGCCAGCAGTTTTGACAGGGCCCAAGAGACCCAGTACTTC. This encodes CASSFDRAQETQYF.

This clonotype was seen a few times. The V gene is TRBV12-5, the J gene TRBJ2-2; D ambiguous. V lost 1 base and J lost 2, with 5 bases in between. CDR3 size: 14 residues. Germline V gene sequence: CDR1 LGHNT, CDR2 FRNRAP. CDR3 loop: CASGLGGNTGELFF. The CDR3 DNA is TGTGCTAGTGGTTTGGGCGGAAACACCGGGGAGCTGTTTTTT.

In regard to this clonotype: At one end, the junction sequence differs from germline, possibly due to a read error. The chain employs TRBV28 and TRBJ2-7, with TRBD1 matching 9 bases. CDR3 size: 11 residues. From germline, CDR1 is MDHEN and CDR2 SYDVKM. Written as DNA, the CDR3 is TGTGCCAGCAGTTTAGGGACAGGGTATGACTTC. Protein: CASSLGTGYDF.

This clonotype has at least ten counts. The chain carries TRBV9 and TRBJ2-2, with unresolved D. The CDR3 has 12 residues. Germline values: CDR1 SGDLS, CDR2 YYNGEE. Trimming cost V 3 bases and J 8 bases, with 8 bases left between them. The CDR3 is CASSALSGELFF. For the CDR3, the DNA is TGTGCCAGCAGCGCATTGTCGGGGGAGCTGTTTTTT.

The table lists this clonotype with a few counts. The CDR3 region is CASTEVYRGREEKLFF. CDR3 DNA sequence: TGTGCCAGCACCGAAGTCTACAGGGGAAGAGAGGAAAAACTGTTTTTT. V gene TRBV12-3 or TRBV12-4 combines with J gene TRBJ1-4, with 7 nucleotides matching TRBD1. The CDR3 runs to 16 residues. The ends lost 7 bases at V and 8 bases at J; junction bases unmatched: 16.